The 30 T cell receptor beta chains below all came from one sample that was sequenced in a study of metastatic and nonmetastatic thyroid tumors. All patients were treatment-naive before thyroid surgery. TCRdb re-analyzed the PCR reads using MiXCR. The sample carries tens of thousands of clones, 9.5% to 13% recorded once. The sample consisted of blood. The receptors were sampled from a male donor with papillary thyroid cancer or a benign thyroid nodule (not recorded which). Some clones in this sample may be carry-over from other donors' samples.

This clone was detected many times. This chain joins TRBV28 and TRBJ1-5, with TRBD1 identical over 8 bases. Losses at the gene ends were 4 bases for V and 4 bases for J; bases not matched to a gene: 9. CDR1 is MDHEN and CDR2 is SYDVKM in the germline V gene. The CDR3 spans 16 residues. The CDR3 sequence: CASSYTWTGKNQPQHF. The CDR3 region has the DNA TGTGCCAGCAGTTATACCTGGACAGGGAAAAATCAGCCCCAGCATTTT.

This clone was seen many times. The chain joins TRBV7-4 to TRBJ2-7; D might be TRBD2 (6 bases). Germline loops: CDR1 SGHVT, CDR2 SQSDAQ. The CDR3 extends over 13 amino acids. V was clipped by 0 bases and J by 6 bases, with 9 bases between them. CDR3 DNA sequence: TGTGCCAGCAGCTTAGCGGGAGGTTTCGAGCAGTACTTC. The encoded protein is CASSLAGGFEQYF.

This clone was recorded many times. This chain links TRBV19 with TRBJ1-1, with TRBD1 matching 9 bases. CDR1 LNHDA and CDR2 SQIVND come from the germline V gene (reference sequence). This CDR3 spans 15 amino acids. V lost 7 bases to trimming and J lost 5 bases; unmatched junction nucleotides: 11. CDR3 amino acids: CASIGGQGFMTEAFF. CDR3 DNA: TGTGCCAGTATTGGAGGACAGGGGTTTATGACTGAAGCTTTCTTT. Based on the CDR3 plus reference TRBV19 and TRBJ1-1, the full variable domain is DGGITQSPKYLFRKEGQNVTLSCEQNLNHDAMYWYRQDPGQGLRLIYYSQIVNDFQKGDIAEGYSVSREKKESFPLTVTSAQKNPTAFYLCASIGGQGFMTEAFFGQGTRLTVV.

This clone has a count of ten or more. The rearrangement uses TRBV28 and TRBJ2-7, with TRBD1 matching 11 bases. Germline V lookup: CDR1 MDHEN, CDR2 SYDVKM. The J segment lost 1 base and the V segment lost 4 bases, leaving 12 bases of the junction unmatched. The CDR3 covers 18 residues. This chain's CDR3 is CASSSKRTGGQLSYEQYF. The CDR3 DNA follows: TGTGCCAGCAGTTCCAAACGGACAGGGGGCCAGCTATCCTACGAGCAGTACTTC.

The sample holds many counts of this clone. This chain uses TRBV6-1 with TRBJ2-5, with a tentative D call TRBD1 (5 bases). Germline lookup yields CDR1 MNHNS and CDR2 SASEGT. CDR3 length equals 17 residues. V lost 7 bases, J lost 0 bases, and 21 bases lay in between. The CDR3 nucleotides are TGTGCCAGCACTTTAGGGGTAACAAGTACCCACCAAGAGACCCAGTACTTC. Its translation: CASTLGVTSTHQETQYF.

This clone was counted ten times or more. CDR3 nucleotides: TGTGCCAGCAGAAAGGCGGGGACAGTAATCGAGACCCAGTACTTC. The encoded protein is CASRKAGTVIETQYF. This chain uses TRBV6-2 or TRBV6-3 with TRBJ2-5, with a possible D match to TRBD1 (7 bases). Germline V gene sequence: CDR1 MNHEY, CDR2 SVGEGT. This CDR3 comprises 15 residues. V gave up 6 bases and J gave up 5 bases, with 19 bases separating them.

This clone has just a few counts. At one of its ends the junction is not consistent with the germline gene, which may arise from a read error. The chain employs TRBV6-2 or TRBV6-3 and TRBJ2-2; the D gene is possibly TRBD2 (5 bases). The CDR3 is 16 residues long. The germline CDR1 and CDR2 sequences are MNHEY and SVGEGT. Here the CDR3 reads CASRGTVAPNTGELFF. The CDR3 coding sequence is TGTGCCAGCAGGGGTACCGTGGCTCCCAACACCGGGGAGCTTTTTTTT.

This clone was recorded at least ten times. J is TRBJ2-1 and V is TRBV20-1; 8 positions match TRBD2. This CDR3 comprises 19 residues. Germline lookup yields CDR1 DFQATT and CDR2 SNEGSKA (reference sequence). V gave up 3 bases and J gave up 7 bases; unmatched junction bases: 23. Here the CDR3 reads CSARGPGLEFPFRENEQFF. The CDR3 coding sequence is TGCAGTGCTAGGGGTCCGGGACTAGAATTTCCCTTCAGGGAAAATGAGCAGTTCTTC.

Points on this clone: A clone one base away is much larger, so this may be a read error. This sample also contains other DNA sequences that code for the same CDR3. This chain links TRBV30 with TRBJ2-2; 10 nucleotides agree with TRBD1. The length of the CDR3 is 15 residues. V shed 3 bases, J shed 6 bases, and the junction held 7 bases outside the gene matches. Per the germline V gene, CDR1 is GTSNPN and CDR2 is SVGIG (reference sequence). In DNA, the CDR3 is TGTGCCTGGAGCTTCGGACAGGGGGAAGCCGGGGAGCTGTTTTTT. It is translated as CAWSFGQGEAGELFF.

Comments on this clone: This sequence may be a read error, since a much larger clone differs from it by one base. The chain uses TRBV9 and TRBJ2-3; 7 bases agree with TRBD2. Germline CDR1 reads SGDLS; CDR2 reads YYNGEE. This CDR3 region has 15 residues. V was pared by 6 bases and J by 2 bases, with 9 bases of the junction left unmatched. The CDR3 DNA sequence: TGTGCCAGCACCCAGCGGGGTTCTATCACAGATACGCAGTATTTT. It codes for CASTQRGSITDTQYF. The full variable domain, rest sourced from reference TRBV9 and TRBJ2-3, is DSGVTQTPKHLITATGQRVTLRCSPRSGDLSVYWYQQSLDQGLQFLIQYYNGEERAKGNILERFSAQQFPDLHSELNLSSLELGDSALYFCASTQRGSITDTQYFGPGTRLTVL.

This clone came up many times. The chain couples TRBV13 to TRBJ2-7; a weak D match, TRBD1 (6 bases). The V end was cut by 1 base, the J end by 5 bases, with 9 bases between. Germline loops: CDR1 PRHDT, CDR2 FYEKMQ (reference sequence). This CDR3 comprises 13 residues. The CDR3 spells CASSLAGEHEQYF. CDR3 coding DNA: TGTGCCAGCAGCTTAGCAGGGGAGCACGAGCAGTACTTC.

This clone was recorded many times. The J gene is TRBJ2-2, the V gene TRBV5-8, with a possible D match to TRBD1 (5 bases). The CDR3 extends over 16 amino acids. The V gene's germline CDR1 is SGHTS and CDR2 YDEGEE. The V end was cut by 0 bases, the J end by 2 bases, with 11 bases between. The CDR3 DNA follows: TGTGCCAGCAGCTTGGGGGTTGGGGCCAACACCGGGGAGCTGTTTTTT. Translation: CASSLGVGANTGELFF.

The rearrangement links TRBV9 to TRBJ1-1, with D possibly matching TRBD1 (5 bases). The CDR3 contains 14 residues. With 3 bases removed from V and 6 bases from J, the gap between germline ends came to 15 bases. Germline V gene lookup returns CDR1 SGDLS and CDR2 YYNGEE. The CDR3 protein is CASSAGYDIAEAFF. CDR3 nucleotide sequence: TGTGCCAGCAGCGCAGGGTATGATATCGCTGAAGCTTTCTTT. The full variable domain, completed using reference TRBV9 and TRBJ1-1, is DSGVTQTPKHLITATGQRVTLRCSPRSGDLSVYWYQQSLDQGLQFLIQYYNGEERAKGNILERFSAQQFPDLHSELNLSSLELGDSALYFCASSAGYDIAEAFFGQGTRLTVV.

This clone was seen many times. The chain couples TRBV5-1 to TRBJ2-7; D gene unclear. This CDR3 has 14 residues. Germline values: CDR1 SGHRS, CDR2 YFSETQ. V gave up 2 bases and J gave up 1 base, with 10 bases separating them. The CDR3 nucleotides read TGCGCCAGCAGCTTACAGAGCACTTCCTACGAGCAGTACTTC. Translation gives CASSLQSTSYEQYF. The full variable domain, with the rest looked up from reference TRBV5-1 and TRBJ2-7, is KAGVTQTPRYLIKTRGQQVTLSCSPISGHRSVSWYQQTPGQGLQFLFEYFSETQRNKGNFPGRFSGRQFSNSRSEMNVSTLELGDSALYLCASSLQSTSYEQYFGPGTRLTVT.

In this sample, this clone turned up once. This chain joins TRBV7-9 and TRBJ1-5; the D gene is possibly TRBD1 (5 bases). The CDR3 loop spans 14 amino acids. Trimming removed 4 bases at V and 2 bases at J, with 9 bases between. In germline, CDR1 is SEHNR, CDR2 FQNEAQ (reference sequence). CDR3 sequence reads: CASSSGQCNQPQHF. CDR3 sequence (DNA): TGTGCCAGCAGCTCGGGGCAGTGCAATCAGCCCCAGCATTTT.

Points on this clone: An end of the junction differs from the germline gene, which may be a read error. The CDR3 DNA is TGTGCCAGCGGTTTACCTGGACAGGGGAGCACTGAAGCTTTCTTT. Translation gives CASGLPGQGSTEAFF. The chain links TRBV27 to TRBJ1-1, with 9 positions matching TRBD1. This CDR3 has 15 amino acids. CDR1 and CDR2 (germline): MNHEY, SMNVEV (reference sequence).

This clone was counted many times. The same CDR3 can be traced to other DNA sequences in this sample. J is TRBJ2-7 and V is TRBV11-2, with 7 bases aligning to TRBD1. Germline trimming cut 4 bases from V and 7 bases from J; bases unmatched to any gene: 16. CDR1 is SGHAT, CDR2 FQNNGV, per germline. The CDR3 has 16 residues. CDR3 amino acids: CASSSLRGKSSWEQYF. The CDR3 nucleotides read TGTGCCAGCAGCTCGCTCAGGGGGAAATCGTCGTGGGAGCAGTACTTC.

In regard to this clone: A much larger clone sits a single nucleotide away, making a read error possible. The V and J genes are TRBV28 and TRBJ2-4; D could derive from TRBD1 or TRBD2 (5 bases each). The germline gives CDR1 MDHEN, CDR2 SYDVKM. The CDR3 runs 15 residues. Trimming stripped 4 bases from V and 1 base from J, with 11 bases between. The CDR3 DNA reads as TGTGCCAGCAGTTGGGGGACCGCCGCCAAAAACATTCAGTACTTC. Protein product: CASSWGTAAKNIQYF. Full variable domain (missing parts from reference TRBV28 and TRBJ2-4): DVKVTQSSRYLVKRTGEKVFLECVQDMDHENMFWYRQDPGLGLRLIYFSYDVKMKEKGDIPEGYSVSREKKERFSLILESASTNQTSMYLCASSWGTAAKNIQYFGAGTRLSVL.

J is TRBJ1-2 and V is TRBV5-1; the D is unclear. Per germline, CDR1 SGHRS and CDR2 YFSETQ. Deletions cut 6 bases from V and 3 bases from J, with 12 bases between. The length of the CDR3 is 13 residues. The CDR3 reads CASTSNGDYGYTF. The CDR3 DNA reads as TGCGCCAGCACCTCCAACGGGGACTATGGCTACACCTTC. The entire variable domain, with the rest obtained from reference TRBV5-1 and TRBJ1-2, is as follows: KAGVTQTPRYLIKTRGQQVTLSCSPISGHRSVSWYQQTPGQGLQFLFEYFSETQRNKGNFPGRFSGRQFSNSRSEMNVSTLELGDSALYLCASTSNGDYGYTFGSGTRLTVV.

This chain links TRBV6-1 with TRBJ2-3, with D perhaps matching TRBD2 (6 bases). The CDR3 extends over 13 amino acids. Trimming stripped 10 bases from V and 14 bases from J, with 25 bases between. Germline-derived CDR1 and CDR2 are MNHNS and SASEGT. CDR3: CAIIVTRGDLLYF. The CDR3 DNA reads TGTGCCATCATTGTGACTAGGGGAGATCTGCTGTATTTT.

There are many counts of this clone. The CDR3 DNA reads TGCAGTGCTAGAGATTCGCGGGAGGGCCAGGACGAGCAGTACTTC. It codes for CSARDSREGQDEQYF. The chain has TRBV20-1 and TRBJ2-7; 9 bases fit TRBD2. CDR1 is DFQATT, CDR2 SNEGSKA, per germline (reference sequence). This CDR3 spans 15 amino acids. The J segment lost 5 bases and the V segment lost 0 bases, leaving 8 bases of the junction unmatched.

This clone was observed many times. The V and J genes are TRBV24-1 and TRBJ2-5; possibly TRBD1 for D (6 bases). From germline, CDR1 is KGHDR and CDR2 SFDVKD. Trimming took 3 bases from V and 5 from J, leaving 15 bases between them. The CDR3 contains 15 residues. The DNA for the CDR3 is TGTGCCACCAGTGATCCGGGACAAGGTACGGAGACCCAGTACTTC. It codes for CATSDPGQGTETQYF.

This clone was recorded at least ten times. V is TRBV6-1 and J is TRBJ2-6; TRBD1 matches at 11 bases. This CDR3 is 16 amino acids long. V shed 7 bases and J 0 bases; nucleotides not matched to a gene: 2. CDR1 MNHNS and CDR2 SASEGT come from the germline V gene. CDR3 in DNA: TGTGCCAGCACCGGGACAGGGGGCTCTGGGGCCAACGTCCTGACTTTC. The encoded protein is CASTGTGGSGANVLTF.

This clone appeared many times. The chain combines TRBV7-2 with TRBJ2-3; D tentatively fits TRBD1 or TRBD2 (6 bases each). There are 15 residues in the CDR3. Germline lookup yields CDR1 SGHTA and CDR2 FQGNSA. The V gene lost 7 bases and the J gene lost 3 bases, with 17 bases spanning the gap. The CDR3 reads CASNRGRRGTDTQYF. The CDR3 DNA reads as TGTGCCAGCAATAGGGGGAGGAGGGGAACAGATACGCAGTATTTT.

On this clone itself: With a much larger clone just one base away, this may be a read error. The CDR3: CASSLRQGLGTGELFF. In DNA form, the CDR3 reads TGTGCCAGCAGCTTGAGACAGGGCCTGGGTACCGGGGAGCTGTTTTTT. The chain links TRBV5-6 to TRBJ2-2; 7 bases are a match to TRBD1. The V segment lost 1 base and the J segment 5 bases; nucleotides outside the gene matches: 8. The V gene's germline CDR1 is SGHDT and CDR2 YYEEEE. The CDR3 spans 16 residues. Complete variable domain (other parts from reference TRBV5-6 and TRBJ2-2): DAGVTQSPTHLIKTRGQQVTLRCSPKSGHDTVSWYQQALGQGPQFIFQYYEEEERQRGNFPDRFSGHQFPNYSSELNVNALLLGDSALYLCASSLRQGLGTGELFFGEGSRLTVL.

This clone was seen a few times. The rearrangement joins TRBV9 to TRBJ2-5; perhaps TRBD1 as D (5 bases). There are 16 residues in the CDR3. The germline V gene has CDR1 SGDLS and CDR2 YYNGEE. Trimming stripped 3 bases from V and 2 bases from J, with 17 bases between. CDR3 in DNA: TGTGCCAGCAGCGATGGTAGTCACGACAGTCAAGAGACCCAGTACTTC. It encodes CASSDGSHDSQETQYF.

This chain joins TRBV28 and TRBJ1-1; the match to TRBD1 covers 9 bases. This CDR3 contains 19 residues. Germline V lookup: CDR1 MDHEN, CDR2 SYDVKM. Trimming took 3 bases from V and 3 from J; bases not matched to a gene: 17. This CDR3 is CASSFGLTGGQGWDTEAFF. Written as DNA, the CDR3 is TGTGCCAGCAGTTTTGGTCTGACAGGGGGACAGGGTTGGGACACTGAAGCTTTCTTT.

In its sample, this clone was seen many times. This chain links TRBV5-1 with TRBJ1-5, with unresolved D. This CDR3 comprises 15 residues. CDR1 is SGHRS and CDR2 is YFSETQ in the germline V gene. Trimming took 0 bases from V and 0 from J, leaving 7 bases between them. CDR3 sequence reads: CASSLGHDSNQPQHF. DNA for the CDR3: TGCGCCAGCAGCTTGGGACATGATAGCAATCAGCCCCAGCATTTT.

Of note for this clone: Relative to the germline gene, one junction end is altered; a read error may explain this. The chain joins TRBV6-5 to TRBJ1-1; D remains ambiguous. This CDR3 has 13 residues. Germline-derived CDR1 and CDR2 are MNHEY and SVGAGI. CDR3 loop: CASSYGGPPEAFF. CDR3 coding DNA: TGTGCCAGTAGTTACGGAGGTCCCCCTGAAGCTTTCTTT.

This clone was counted at least ten times. The chain is built from TRBV30 and TRBJ2-7, with 7 nucleotides matching TRBD2. The CDR3 totals 15 residues. Unmatched junction bases numbered 12, after V lost 3 bases and J lost 4 bases. Germline CDR1 GTSNPN, CDR2 SVGIG (reference sequence). The CDR3 spells CAWRPPGSGAYEQYF. The DNA of the CDR3 is TGTGCCTGGAGGCCCCCGGGGAGCGGGGCGTACGAGCAGTACTTC.